The rows below give T cell receptor beta chains drawn from one sample of a study of shared clonotypes between healthy human individuals. The table came from immunoSEQ multiplex PCR; TCRdb's copy has only in-frame clones and leaves some out. In the table there are hundreds of thousands of clones, roughly 96% of which are singletons. Sequenced input: naive CD8+ T cells sorted from blood. Source of these receptors: a woman younger than 45 in good health. CDR3s include the opening cysteine and the closing phenylalanine or tryptophan. A D gene is named only where the DNA matches it firmly. Not every row has a clone size; where given, it reads once, few, many or a size class.

>.|once|TRBJ2-7|TRBV25-1
TGTGCCAGCAGTGAATGGGGACATACCTACGAGCAGTACTTC
CASSEWGHTYEQYF
>.|once|TRBJ2-7|TRBV6-1
TGTGCCAGCAGTGAAGCCCGTCGGACAGTCTCCTACGAGCAGTACTTC
CASSEARRTVSYEQYF
>.|.|TRBJ1-1|TRBV11-2
TGTGCCAGCAGCTTGCTCGGAACTGAAGCTTTCTTT
CASSLLGTEAFF
>.|.|TRBJ1-1|TRBV7-9
TGTGCCAGCAGCTTACCGGGGAACACTGAAGCTTTCTTT
CASSLPGNTEAFF
>.|few|TRBJ1-5|TRBV19
TGTGCCAGTAGTATCCGGGACACGAATCAGCCCCAGCATTTT
CASSIRDTNQPQHF
>TRBD1|.|TRBJ1-1|TRBV10-3
TGTGCCATCGGGCGGGACAGGGTCATGAACACTGAAGCTTTCTTT
CAIGRDRVMNTEAFF
>TRBD1|.|TRBJ2-7|TRBV13
TGTGCCAGCAGCACTGGACAGGGTATCACCTACGAGCAGTACTTC
CASSTGQGITYEQYF
>TRBD2|.|TRBJ2-3|TRBV15
TGTGCCACCAGCGACCGACTAGCGGGAGTACCAGATACGCAGTATTTT
CATSDRLAGVPDTQYF
>.|few|TRBJ1-1|TRBV2
TGTGCCAGCACGGAGAACACTGAAGCTTTCTTT
CASTENTEAFF
>TRBD1|.|TRBJ2-5|TRBV5-1
TGCGCCAGCAGCCAGGGACAGGGATTGGGGCAAGAGACCCAGTACTTC
CASSQGQGLGQETQYF
>.|.|TRBJ1-5|TRBV28
TGTGCCAGCAGCAGCGACAGTCTCAATCAGCCCCAGCATTTT
CASSSDSLNQPQHF
>.|.|TRBJ2-3|TRBV7-8
TGTGCCAGCAGCTTAGGGGGCACAGATACGCAGTATTTT
CASSLGGTDTQYF
>.|.|TRBJ2-7|TRBV5-4
TGTGCCAGCAGCTCTCATAGGACAATGTCCTACGAGCAGTACTTC
CASSSHRTMSYEQYF
>.|.|TRBJ2-7|TRBV14
TGTGCCAGCAGCTCCGACAGTTACGAGCAGTACTTC
CASSSDSYEQYF
>.|.|TRBJ1-3|TRBV5-4
TGTGCCAGCAGCTTGTCAGGGGCGTCCGGAAACACCATATATTTT
CASSLSGASGNTIYF
>TRBD2|.|TRBJ2-1|TRBV10-1
TGCGCCAGCAGTGAAAGGCGCGGGGCTAGCGGGAGTTCGGACAATGAGCAGTTCTTC
CASSERRGASGSSDNEQFF
>.|once|TRBJ1-1|TRBV5-6
TGTGCCAGCAGCTTGCGTATGAACACTGAAGCTTTCTTT
CASSLRMNTEAFF
>TRBD1|.|TRBJ2-7|TRBV27
TGTGCCAGCAGTTCTCGGACAGGGGGCTCCTACGAGCAGTACTTC
CASSSRTGGSYEQYF
>.|.|TRBJ2-2|TRBV9
TGTGCCAGCAGCGTAGGCCGGGGAACCGGGGAGCTGTTTTTT
CASSVGRGTGELFF
>TRBD2|.|TRBJ2-7|TRBV28
TGTGCCAGCAGTTCCCACCTGGGGGGGGAGGAGCAGTACTTC
CASSSHLGGEEQYF
>.|.|TRBJ2-1|TRBV19
TGTGCCAGTAGTGGCCTCGGGAGTCCCTACAATGAGCAGTTCTTC
CASSGLGSPYNEQFF
>.|once|TRBJ2-7|TRBV28
TGTGCCAGTAGCAGTCCCAAGGCCCAAAGCTACGAGCAGTACTTC
CASSSPKAQSYEQYF
>.|.|TRBJ2-5|TRBV28
TGTGCCACCGAGACAGACCAAGAGACCCAGTACTTC
CATETDQETQYF
>TRBD1|.|TRBJ1-6|TRBV13
TGTGCCAGCAGCCTAGGACAGGGAGGTTCCTCTCTCGATTCACCCCTCCACTTT
CASSLGQGGSSLDSPLHF
>TRBD1|.|TRBJ1-4|TRBV27
TGTGCCAGCAGACCCACAGGGGAGGGTAATGAAAAACTGTTTTTT
CASRPTGEGNEKLFF
>TRBD1|.|TRBJ1-6|TRBV28
TGTGCCAGCGAAGACAGGGACATTTCACCCCTCCACTTT
CASEDRDISPLHF
>.|.|TRBJ2-7|TRBV5-6
TGTGCCAGCAGCTTAGGGTTTCCGTCCTACGAGCAGTACTTC
CASSLGFPSYEQYF
>.|.|TRBJ1-1|TRBV28
TGTGCCAGCAGTTTTGGGGAGGGGATAGCTGAAGCTTTCTTT
CASSFGEGIAEAFF
>TRBD2|once|TRBJ2-4|TRBV6-5
TGTGCCAGCAGTTACGGCGGGAGGGCCTCGAACATTCAGTACTTC
CASSYGGRASNIQYF
>.|.|TRBJ2-7|TRBV5-5
TGTGCCAGCAGCTTGGAAATGGCCCACTACGAGCAGTACTTC
CASSLEMAHYEQYF
>TRBD1|.|TRBJ1-1|TRBV10-3
TGTGCCATCAGTGAAGGGGGCTGGGCTGAAGCTTTCTTT
CAISEGGWAEAFF